Each of the 30 T cell receptor beta chains below was sequenced from the same sample in a study of blood T cells in healthy people across ages. A sample-barcoded 5' primer and a J-beta primer mix were used in a second PCR of about 7 to 11 cycles. Each CDR3 protein is one row after TCRdb ran MiXCR on the 5' RACE reads. In the table there are some 1.7 million distinct CDR3 sequences, roughly 27% of which are singletons. The specimen sequenced was blood. These receptors came from a woman in her thirties in good health.

The chain uses TRBV18 and TRBJ2-2; D is undetermined. The CDR3 runs 15 residues. The V end lost 1 base, the J end lost 1 base, and 7 bases lay between the germline ends. Looked up from germline, CDR1 is KGHSH and CDR2 is LQKENI. The CDR3 nucleotides read TGTGCCAGCTCACCACAGACACAGAACACCGGGGAGCTGTTTTTT. This translates into CASSPQTQNTGELFF. Filled out from reference TRBV18 and TRBJ2-2, the complete variable domain reads NAGVMQNPRHLVRRRGQEARLRCSPMKGHSHVYWYRQLPEEGLKFMVYLQKENIIDESGMPKERFSAEFPKEGPSILRIQQVVRGDSAAYFCASSPQTQNTGELFFGEGSRLTVL.

There are many counts of this clonotype. The V and J genes are TRBV28 and TRBJ2-7, with TRBD1 matching 8 bases. The CDR3 totals 13 residues. Germline values: CDR1 MDHEN, CDR2 SYDVKM. V gave up 7 bases and J gave up 3 bases; unmatched junction bases: 5. In nucleotides, the CDR3 is TGTGCCAGCAAGACAGGGGAGAACTACGAGCAGTACTTC. Its translation is CASKTGENYEQYF.

This clonotype was found a few times. The chain employs TRBV19 and TRBJ2-7; TRBD2 agrees at 8 bases. Germline trimming cut 5 bases from V and 3 bases from J; bases unmatched to any gene: 9. From germline, CDR1 is LNHDA and CDR2 SQIVND (reference sequence). The CDR3 is 15 amino acids. CDR3: CASSGAGGPIYEQYF. The DNA of the CDR3 is TGTGCCAGTAGTGGGGCGGGGGGTCCGATCTACGAGCAGTACTTC.

The J gene is TRBJ2-7, the V gene TRBV7-2; the D gene is possibly TRBD1 (7 bases). Gene TRBJ2-5 matches the end of the DNA better, so the J call may be wrong. CDR1 and CDR2 from the germline V gene are SGHTA and FQGNSA. The CDR3 is 13 residues long. CDR3 amino acids: CASSAGQLKTQYF. In nucleotides, the CDR3 is TGTGCCAGCAGCGCGGGACAGTTGAAGACCCAGTACTTC.

This clonotype has a count of ten or more. The chain employs TRBV6-2 or TRBV6-3 and TRBJ2-7, with D possibly called TRBD1 or TRBD2 (5 bases each). Trimming removed 11 bases at V and 0 bases at J, with 20 bases between. CDR3 length: 15 amino acids. Per germline, CDR1 MNHEY and CDR2 SVGEGT. The DNA of the CDR3 is TGTGCCTCCAGGGTAATAGCGTCACCCTCCTACGAGCAGTACTTC. It codes for CASRVIASPSYEQYF.

The V gene is TRBV5-1, the J gene TRBJ2-6; a possible D gene is TRBD1 (5 bases). V was trimmed by 0 bases and J by 2 bases, leaving 9 bases between them. Germline V CDR1 and CDR2: SGHRS, YFSETQ. This CDR3 is 16 amino acids long. The CDR3 sequence: CASSLVRGPGANVLTF. DNA of the CDR3: TGCGCCAGCAGCTTGGTAAGGGGCCCTGGGGCCAACGTCCTGACTTTC.

The V and J genes are TRBV7-2 and TRBJ1-1; 12 bases line up with TRBD1. CDR3 length equals 16 residues. The V and J ends lost 5 bases and 6 bases, in that order; junction bases with no gene match: 10. Germline assignment: CDR1 SGHTA and CDR2 FQGNSA. The CDR3 DNA reads as TGTGCCAGCAGCGACGGGACAGGGGGCGCGGGCGCTGAAGCTTTCTTT. It codes for CASSDGTGGAGAEAFF.

The V call is TRBV30, the J call TRBJ2-7, with a weak D call TRBD1 (6 bases). V was shortened by 2 bases and J by 6 bases, with 17 bases between the two germline ends. This CDR3 spans 14 amino acids. Germline loops: CDR1 GTSNPN, CDR2 SVGIG (reference sequence). The CDR3 sequence is CAWSLGLQGGEQYF. The CDR3 DNA sequence: TGTGCCTGGAGTTTAGGGTTACAGGGCGGCGAGCAGTACTTC.

Ten or more counts support this clonotype. The genes are TRBV12-3 or TRBV12-4 and TRBJ1-4, with D hard to call. Trimming took 4 bases from V and 8 from J, leaving 11 bases between them. This CDR3 is built from 13 residues. CDR3 coding DNA: TGTGCCAGCAGTTACCGCGACGGGGAAAAACTGTTTTTT. Translated, it gives CASSYRDGEKLFF.

This clonotype was observed a few times. The rearrangement joins TRBV20-1 to TRBJ1-2, with 7 bases identical to TRBD1. CDR1 and CDR2 from the germline V gene are DFQATT and SNEGSKA (reference sequence). The CDR3 totals 14 residues. V was clipped by 2 bases and J by 6 bases; unmatched bases: 9. The chain's CDR3 is CSARSTGVVNGYTF. The CDR3 bases are TGCAGTGCTAGAAGTACAGGGGTTGTTAATGGCTACACCTTC.

This clonotype was counted many times. The chain combines TRBV5-6 with TRBJ2-4, with TRBD1 matching over 8 bases. Germline V gene sequence: CDR1 SGHDT, CDR2 YYEEEE. The CDR3 sequence is 15 residues long. V was pared by 4 bases and J by 3 bases, with 6 bases of the junction left unmatched. The CDR3 here is CASSILDRGKNIQYF. The CDR3 DNA reads as TGTGCCAGCAGCATCCTTGACAGGGGCAAAAACATTCAGTACTTC.

This clonotype was seen a handful of times. The rearrangement links TRBV30 to TRBJ2-7; 8 bases agree with TRBD2. The CDR3 is made up of 15 amino acids. The germline CDR1 and CDR2 sequences are GTSNPN and SVGIG (reference sequence). Unmatched junction bases numbered 9, after V lost 3 bases and J lost 2 bases. CDR3 sequence reads: CAWRRKRGPPYEQYF. The DNA for the CDR3 is TGTGCCTGGAGAAGAAAGCGGGGGCCACCCTACGAGCAGTACTTC.

This clonotype was detected many times. This chain connects TRBV7-6 to TRBJ2-5; perhaps TRBD2 as D (6 bases). Germline assignment: CDR1 SGHVS and CDR2 FNYEAQ. This CDR3 contains 15 residues. The V gene lost 4 bases and the J gene lost 2 bases, with 14 bases spanning the gap. Here the CDR3 DNA reads TGTGCCAGCAGCTCCTCCCTTGGGAGGCAAGAGACCCAGTACTTC. Protein product: CASSSSLGRQETQYF. The full variable domain, in which reference TRBV7-6 and TRBJ2-5 provide the parts outside the CDR3, is GAGVSQSPRYKVTKRGQDVALRCDPISGHVSLYWYRQALGQGPEFLTYFNYEAQQDKSGLPNDRFSAERPEGSISTLTIQRTEQRDSAMYRCASSSSLGRQETQYFGPGTRLLVL.

The V gene is TRBV10-3, the J gene TRBJ1-2, with D maybe TRBD1 (5 bases). Trimming left V 6 bases short and J 10 bases short, with 21 bases between. The CDR3 has 14 residues. CDR1 and CDR2 (germline): ENHRY, SYGVKD. In DNA form, the CDR3 reads TGTGCCATCAGCGGAGTAGGGGTCGCTGGACCCTACACCTTC. This codes for CAISGVGVAGPYTF.

V is TRBV14 and J is TRBJ2-3; a possible D gene is TRBD1 (6 bases). Trimming shortened V by 0 bases and J by 1 base, and 20 bases separated the two germline ends. Germline CDR1 reads SGHDN; CDR2 reads FVKESK. This CDR3 region has 19 residues. CDR3 bases: TGTGCCAGCAGCCAAGATAGGCGAGGGGGAGTATTTGGCACAGATACGCAGTATTTT. Translation gives CASSQDRRGGVFGTDTQYF.

This clonotype was observed a handful of times. The CDR3 is CASSQLLWTDNYGYTF. The CDR3 DNA is TGTGCCAGCAGCCAGCTCCTTTGGACGGATAACTATGGCTACACCTTC. The chain recombines TRBV5-6 with TRBJ1-2, with D unclear. The CDR3 has 16 amino acids. V shed 4 bases and J shed 1 base, with 17 bases lying between them. Germline CDR1 SGHDT, CDR2 YYEEEE.

The chain recombines TRBV6-6 with TRBJ2-7; D gene unclear. The CDR3 is made up of 12 amino acids. Trimming pared 6 bases from V and 6 bases from J, leaving 12 bases between. Germline CDR1 is MNHNY and CDR2 is SVGAGI (reference sequence). The CDR3 nucleotides are TGTGCCAGCAGCAAGGACCTGAGCGAGCAGTACTTC. It translates to CASSKDLSEQYF.

This clonotype showed up many times. The V gene is TRBV28, the J gene TRBJ2-7; unclear D gene. The V end was cut by 5 bases, the J end by 1 base, with 9 bases between. The germline CDR1 and CDR2 sequences are MDHEN and SYDVKM. This CDR3 comprises 13 residues. The CDR3 sequence is CASSLFRSYEQYF. CDR3 nucleotides: TGTGCCAGCAGTCTCTTCAGGTCCTACGAGCAGTACTTC.

The chain recombines TRBV20-1 with TRBJ2-7, with 9 bases matching TRBD2. The end of the DNA aligns better with TRBJ2-5, so the J call may be wrong. Germline CDR1 reads DFQATT; CDR2 reads SNEGSKA (reference sequence). The CDR3 length is 16 residues. CDR3 nucleotides: TGCAGTGCTAGAGATCTGCTAGCGGGATCCAAAGAGACCCAGTACTTC. Amino acid sequence: CSARDLLAGSKETQYF.

This clonotype was picked up a small number of times. V is TRBV14 and J is TRBJ2-7; D not certain. The CDR3 has 13 amino acids. CDR1 and CDR2 (germline): SGHDN, FVKESK. V gave up 4 bases and J gave up 5 bases, with 12 bases separating them. CDR3 region: CASSLNLWNEQYF. The CDR3 coding sequence is TGTGCCAGCAGCCTCAATCTGTGGAACGAGCAGTACTTC. Complete variable domain (other parts from reference TRBV14 and TRBJ2-7): EAGVTQFPSHSVIEKGQTVTLRCDPISGHDNLYWYRRVMGKEIKFLLHFVKESKQDESGMPNNRFLAERTGGTYSTLKVQPAELEDSGVYFCASSLNLWNEQYFGPGTRLTVT.

The chain employs TRBV7-9 and TRBJ1-2; 7 bases align to TRBD1. The junction had 10 bases not matched to a gene; V was cut back by 11 bases and J by 4 bases. The germline CDR1 and CDR2 sequences are SEHNR and FQNEAQ (reference sequence). The CDR3 is 13 amino acids. The CDR3 loop is CAYPQTGTYGYTF. The DNA for the CDR3 is TGTGCCTACCCACAGACAGGGACCTATGGCTACACCTTC.

In regard to this clonotype: A much larger clone lies one base from this, so it may be a read error. The chain joins TRBV7-2 to TRBJ2-4, with 8 bases that match TRBD1. The CDR3 covers 14 residues. CDR1 and CDR2 from the germline V gene are SGHTA and FQGNSA. Unmatched junction bases numbered 9, after V lost 5 bases and J lost 9 bases. The CDR3 sequence is CASSAQGAQPIQYF. In DNA form, the CDR3 reads TGTGCCAGCAGCGCCCAGGGGGCGCAGCCCATTCAGTACTTC.

This clonotype appeared a few times. The chain couples TRBV6-1 to TRBJ2-3; 8 nucleotides agree with TRBD2. With V trimmed by 7 bases and J by 5 bases, 5 bases remained unmatched. The CDR3 totals 13 residues. Germline CDR1 and CDR2: MNHNS and SASEGT. The CDR3 sequence: CASNWGLEDTQYF. The CDR3 coding sequence is TGTGCCAGCAATTGGGGACTAGAAGATACGCAGTATTTT.

The chain combines TRBV28 with TRBJ1-2, with D perhaps matching TRBD1 (5 bases). Germline V lookup: CDR1 MDHEN, CDR2 SYDVKM. This CDR3 has 12 residues. V was cut by 1 base and J by 8 bases, with 8 bases left in between. The CDR3: CASSLFGGGYTF. CDR3 DNA: TGTGCCAGCAGTTTATTCGGGGGAGGCTACACCTTC.

The table lists this clonotype with a few counts. CDR3 loop: CASSFRRGRETQYF. The CDR3 DNA is TGTGCCAGCAGCTTCCGGCGGGGAAGGGAGACCCAGTACTTC. The gene calls are TRBV5-6 and TRBJ2-5, with a possible D match to TRBD2 (6 bases). CDR1 is SGHDT and CDR2 is YYEEEE in the germline V gene. V lost 2 bases, J lost 5 bases, and 13 bases lay in between. The CDR3 consists of 14 residues.

The gene calls are TRBV3-1 and TRBJ2-7, with D perhaps assigned TRBD1 or TRBD2 (5 bases each). This CDR3 spans 13 amino acids. The germline gives CDR1 LGHDT, CDR2 YNNKEL (reference sequence). CDR3 in amino acids: CASTDLPGNEQYF. CDR3 in DNA: TGTGCTAGTACGGACTTACCAGGGAACGAGCAGTACTTC.

This clonotype showed up just a few times. The chain couples TRBV27 to TRBJ2-1; D might be TRBD2 (6 bases). V was clipped by 5 bases and J by 3 bases, with 11 bases between them. This CDR3 is 14 amino acids long. From germline, CDR1 is MNHEY and CDR2 SMNVEV (reference sequence). The CDR3 DNA follows: TGTGCCAGCAGTGGGGACTCGTTCTACAATGAGCAGTTCTTC. It codes for CASSGDSFYNEQFF.

This clonotype was seen a handful of times. CDR3 region: CASTTYQLAGGVETQYF. The CDR3 region has the DNA TGTGCCAGCACTACCTACCAATTGGCAGGGGGGGTCGAGACCCAGTACTTC. This chain links TRBV6-1 with TRBJ2-5; D is possibly TRBD1 or TRBD2 (7 bases each). Per the germline V gene, CDR1 is MNHNS and CDR2 is SASEGT. This CDR3 has 17 amino acids. V was clipped by 7 bases and J by 5 bases, with 26 bases between them.

In its sample, this clonotype was seen many times. This chain uses TRBV11-2 with TRBJ2-6; D is unclear. CDR3 length equals 16 residues. The V and J ends lost 3 bases and 4 bases respectively, with 13 bases between them. Germline V gene sequence: CDR1 SGHAT, CDR2 FQNNGV. CDR3 in amino acids: CASSFTTPDGANVLTF. CDR3 DNA sequence: TGTGCCAGCAGCTTCACGACACCCGACGGGGCCAACGTCCTGACTTTC.

The chain recombines TRBV7-9 with TRBJ2-6, with unresolved D. The germline CDR1 and CDR2 sequences are SEHNR and FQNEAQ (reference sequence). V lost 6 bases to trimming and J lost 2 bases, with 11 bases between them. The CDR3 is 15 amino acids. CDR3 sequence: CASRSKAAGANVLTF. DNA of the CDR3: TGTGCCAGCAGGTCAAAGGCTGCTGGGGCCAACGTCCTGACTTTC.